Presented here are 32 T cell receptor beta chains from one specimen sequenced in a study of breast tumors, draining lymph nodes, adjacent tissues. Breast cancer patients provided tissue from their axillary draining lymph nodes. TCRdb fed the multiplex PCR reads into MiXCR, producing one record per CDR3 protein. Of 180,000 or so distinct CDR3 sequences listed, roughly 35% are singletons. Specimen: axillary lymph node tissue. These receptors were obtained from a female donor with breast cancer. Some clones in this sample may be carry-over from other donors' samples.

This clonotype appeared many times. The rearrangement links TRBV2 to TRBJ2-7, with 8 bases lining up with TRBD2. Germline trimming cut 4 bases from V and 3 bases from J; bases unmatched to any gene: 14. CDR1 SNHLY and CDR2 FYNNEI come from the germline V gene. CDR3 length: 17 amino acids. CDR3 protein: CASSAGFSGLDNYEQYF. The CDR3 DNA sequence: TGTGCCAGCAGTGCGGGCTTTTCGGGACTAGATAACTACGAGCAGTACTTC.

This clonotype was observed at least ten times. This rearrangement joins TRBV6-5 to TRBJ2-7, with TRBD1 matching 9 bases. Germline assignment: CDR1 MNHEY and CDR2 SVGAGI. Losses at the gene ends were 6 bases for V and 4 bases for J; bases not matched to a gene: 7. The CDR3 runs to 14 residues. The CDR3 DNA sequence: TGTGCCAGCAGCAAGGGACAGGGAATATACGAGCAGTACTTC. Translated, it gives CASSKGQGIYEQYF.

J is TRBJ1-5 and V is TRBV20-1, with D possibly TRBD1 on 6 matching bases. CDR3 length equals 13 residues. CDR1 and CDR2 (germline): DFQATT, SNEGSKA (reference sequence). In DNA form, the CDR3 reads TGCATTGCGCCAGGGGATAGCAATCAGCCCCAGCATTTT. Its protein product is CIAPGDSNQPQHF.

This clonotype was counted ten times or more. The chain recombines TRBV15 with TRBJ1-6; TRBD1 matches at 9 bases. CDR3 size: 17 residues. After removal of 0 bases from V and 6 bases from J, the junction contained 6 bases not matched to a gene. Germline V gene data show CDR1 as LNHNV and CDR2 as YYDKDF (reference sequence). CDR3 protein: CATSRDPPGQGNSPLHF. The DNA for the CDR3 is TGTGCCACCAGCAGAGACCCCCCGGGACAGGGTAATTCACCCCTCCACTTT.

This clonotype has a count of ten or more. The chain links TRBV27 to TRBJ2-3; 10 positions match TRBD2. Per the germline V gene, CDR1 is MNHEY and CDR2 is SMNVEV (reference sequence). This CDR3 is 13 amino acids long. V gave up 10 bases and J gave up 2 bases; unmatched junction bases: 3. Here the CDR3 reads CATGLAVTDTQYF. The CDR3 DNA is TGTGCCACCGGACTAGCGGTCACAGATACGCAGTATTTT.

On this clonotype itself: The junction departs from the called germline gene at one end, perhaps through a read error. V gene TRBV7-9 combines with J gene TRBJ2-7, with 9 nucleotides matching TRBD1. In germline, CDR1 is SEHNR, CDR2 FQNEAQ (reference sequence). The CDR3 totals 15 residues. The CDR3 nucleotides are TGTGCCAGCAACCTAAGGACAGGGGTGACCTACGAGCAGCACTTC. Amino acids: CASNLRTGVTYEQHF.

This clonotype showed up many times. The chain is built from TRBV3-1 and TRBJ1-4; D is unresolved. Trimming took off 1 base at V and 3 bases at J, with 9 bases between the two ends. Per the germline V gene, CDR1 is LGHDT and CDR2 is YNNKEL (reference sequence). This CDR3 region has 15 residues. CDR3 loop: CASSQGGGPNEKLFF. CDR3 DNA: TGTGCCAGCAGCCAAGGGGGAGGTCCTAATGAAAAACTGTTTTTT.

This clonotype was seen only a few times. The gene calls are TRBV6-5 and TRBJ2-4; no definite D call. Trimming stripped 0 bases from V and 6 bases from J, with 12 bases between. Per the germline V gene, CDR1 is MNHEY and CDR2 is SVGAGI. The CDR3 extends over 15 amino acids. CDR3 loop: CASSYSSGLGNIQYF. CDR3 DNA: TGTGCCAGCAGTTACTCGTCCGGGTTGGGAAACATTCAGTACTTC.

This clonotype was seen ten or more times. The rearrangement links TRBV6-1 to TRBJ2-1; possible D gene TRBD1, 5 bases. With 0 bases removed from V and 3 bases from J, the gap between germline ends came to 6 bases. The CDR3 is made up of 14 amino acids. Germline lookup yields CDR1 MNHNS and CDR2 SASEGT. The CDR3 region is CASSEADSYNEQFF. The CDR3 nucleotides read TGTGCCAGCAGTGAAGCTGACAGCTACAATGAGCAGTTCTTC.

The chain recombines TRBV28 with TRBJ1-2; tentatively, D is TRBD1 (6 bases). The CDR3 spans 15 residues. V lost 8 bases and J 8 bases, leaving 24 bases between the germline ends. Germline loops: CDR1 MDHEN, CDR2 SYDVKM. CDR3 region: CASLREGVSREGYTF. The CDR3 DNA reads TGTGCCAGCCTGCGAGAGGGGGTCTCACGGGAAGGCTACACCTTC.

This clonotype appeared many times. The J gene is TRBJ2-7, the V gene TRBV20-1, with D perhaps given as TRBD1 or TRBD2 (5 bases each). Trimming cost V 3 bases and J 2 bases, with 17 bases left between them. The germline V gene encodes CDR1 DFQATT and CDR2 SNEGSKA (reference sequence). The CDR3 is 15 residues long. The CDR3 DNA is TGCAGTGCTAGGCTCCTTGGGGGTAACCCCTACGAGCAGTACTTC. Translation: CSARLLGGNPYEQYF.

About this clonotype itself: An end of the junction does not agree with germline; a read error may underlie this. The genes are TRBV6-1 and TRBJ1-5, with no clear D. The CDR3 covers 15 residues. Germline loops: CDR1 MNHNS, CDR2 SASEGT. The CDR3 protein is CANSQWTESNQPQHF. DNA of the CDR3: TGTGCCAACAGTCAATGGACCGAGAGCAATCAGCCCCAGCATTTT.

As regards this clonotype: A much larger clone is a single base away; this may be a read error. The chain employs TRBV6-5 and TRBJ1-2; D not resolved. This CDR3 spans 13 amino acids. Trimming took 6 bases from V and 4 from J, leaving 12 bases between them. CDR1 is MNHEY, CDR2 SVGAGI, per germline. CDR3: CASRPDTGYGYTF. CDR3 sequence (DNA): TGTGCCAGCAGACCCGACACCGGCTATGGCTACACCTTC.

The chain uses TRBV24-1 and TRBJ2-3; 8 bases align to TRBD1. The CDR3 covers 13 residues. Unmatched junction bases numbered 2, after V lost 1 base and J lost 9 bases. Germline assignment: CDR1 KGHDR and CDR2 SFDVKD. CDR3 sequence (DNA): TGTGCCACCAGTGATTTTGGGACAGGCACGCAGTATTTT. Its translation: CATSDFGTGTQYF.

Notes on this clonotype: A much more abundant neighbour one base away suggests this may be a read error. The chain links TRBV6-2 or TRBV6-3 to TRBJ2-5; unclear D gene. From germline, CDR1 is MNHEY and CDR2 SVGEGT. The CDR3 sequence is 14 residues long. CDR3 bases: TGTGCCGGCAGTTACGTCTCTACTACAGAGACCCAGTACTTC. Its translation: CAGSYVSTTETQYF.

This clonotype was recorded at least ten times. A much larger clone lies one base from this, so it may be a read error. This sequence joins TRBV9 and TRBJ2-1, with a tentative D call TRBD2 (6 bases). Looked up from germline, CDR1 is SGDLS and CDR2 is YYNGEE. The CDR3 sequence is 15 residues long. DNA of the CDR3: TGTGCCAGCAGCAGCACCGGGACTCACTACAATGAGCCGTTCTTC. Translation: CASSSTGTHYNEPFF. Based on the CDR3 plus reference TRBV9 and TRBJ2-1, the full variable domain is DSGVTQTPKHLITATGQRVTLRCSPRSGDLSVYWYQQSLDQGLQFLIQYYNGEERAKGNILERFSAQQFPDLHSELNLSSLELGDSALYFCASSSTGTHYNEPFFGPGTRLTVL.

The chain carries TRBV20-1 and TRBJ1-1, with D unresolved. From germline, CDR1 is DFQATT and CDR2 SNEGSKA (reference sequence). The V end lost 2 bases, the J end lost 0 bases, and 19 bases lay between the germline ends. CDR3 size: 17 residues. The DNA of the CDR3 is TGCAGTGCTAGACCAAGATACGCGGGCCGTATGAACACTGAAGCTTTCTTT. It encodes CSARPRYAGRMNTEAFF.

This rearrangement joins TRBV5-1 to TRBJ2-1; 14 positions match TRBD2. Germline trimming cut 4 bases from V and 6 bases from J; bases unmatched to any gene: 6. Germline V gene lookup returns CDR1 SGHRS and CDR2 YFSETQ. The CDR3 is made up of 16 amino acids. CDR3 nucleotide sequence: TGCGCCAGCAGCCCCCGGACTAGCGGGAGGAGCAATGAGCAGTTCTTC. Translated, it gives CASSPRTSGRSNEQFF.

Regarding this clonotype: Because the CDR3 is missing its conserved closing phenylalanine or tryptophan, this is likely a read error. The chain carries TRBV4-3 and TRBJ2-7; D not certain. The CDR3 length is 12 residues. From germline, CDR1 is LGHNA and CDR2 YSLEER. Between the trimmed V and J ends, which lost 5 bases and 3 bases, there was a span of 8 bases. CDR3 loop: CASSETGYEQYS. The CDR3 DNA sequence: TGCGCCAGCAGCGAAACGGGCTACGAGCAGTACTCC.

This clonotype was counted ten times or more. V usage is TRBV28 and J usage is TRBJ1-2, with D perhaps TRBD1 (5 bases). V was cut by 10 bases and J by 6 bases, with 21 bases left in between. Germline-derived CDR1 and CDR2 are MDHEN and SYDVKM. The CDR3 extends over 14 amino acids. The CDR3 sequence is CATISRRGTDGYTF. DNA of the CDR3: TGTGCCACCATATCCCGTCGGGGGACCGATGGCTACACCTTC.

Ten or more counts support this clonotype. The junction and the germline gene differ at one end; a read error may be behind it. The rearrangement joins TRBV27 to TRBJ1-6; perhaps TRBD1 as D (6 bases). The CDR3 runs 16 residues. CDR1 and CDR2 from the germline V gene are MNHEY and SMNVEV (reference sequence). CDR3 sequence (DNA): TGTGCCAGCAGCTTATACAGGGAACCCTATAATTCACCCCTCCACTTT. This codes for CASSLYREPYNSPLHF.

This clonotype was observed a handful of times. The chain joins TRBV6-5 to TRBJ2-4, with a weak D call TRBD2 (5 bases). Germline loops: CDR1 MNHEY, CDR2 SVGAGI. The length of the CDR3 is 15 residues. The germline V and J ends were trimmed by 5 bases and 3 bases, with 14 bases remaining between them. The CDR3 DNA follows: TGTGCCAGCAGTCCGGCTAGCTCAGGCAAAAACATTCAGTACTTC. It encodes CASSPASSGKNIQYF.

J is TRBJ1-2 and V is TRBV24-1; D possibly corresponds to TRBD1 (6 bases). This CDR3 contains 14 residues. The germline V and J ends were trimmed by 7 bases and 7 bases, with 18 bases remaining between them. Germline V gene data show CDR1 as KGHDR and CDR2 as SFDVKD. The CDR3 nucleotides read TGTGCCACCAGCAGCTTAGACCGGGGGCTTGGCTACACCTTC. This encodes CATSSLDRGLGYTF.

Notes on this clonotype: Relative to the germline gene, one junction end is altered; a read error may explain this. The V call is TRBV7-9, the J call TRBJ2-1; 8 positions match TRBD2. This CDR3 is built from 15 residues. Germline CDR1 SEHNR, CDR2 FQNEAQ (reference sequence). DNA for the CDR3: TGTGCCAGCAGCTTTGAAAGCGGGAGAAGTACTGAGCAGCCCTTC. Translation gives CASSFESGRSTEQPF.

CDR3 loop: CASSLLTTGELFF. CDR3 bases: TGTGCCAGCAGCTTACTGACCACCGGGGAGCTGTTTTTT. The chain employs TRBV11-2 and TRBJ2-2; D gene unclear. The length of the CDR3 is 13 residues. The ends were cut back, 2 bases at V and 4 bases at J, with 5 bases in the middle. Germline values: CDR1 SGHAT, CDR2 FQNNGV.

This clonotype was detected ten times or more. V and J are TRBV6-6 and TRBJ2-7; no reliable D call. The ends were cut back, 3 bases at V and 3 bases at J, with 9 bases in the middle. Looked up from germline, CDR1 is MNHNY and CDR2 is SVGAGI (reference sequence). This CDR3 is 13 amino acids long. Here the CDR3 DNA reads TGTGCCAGCAGTTATCCCAGGAGCTACGAGCAGTACTTC. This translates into CASSYPRSYEQYF.

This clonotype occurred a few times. The CDR3 coding sequence is TGTGCCAGTAGTATGGTTCAAGGGCTCACTGAAGCTTTCTTT. It yields the protein CASSMVQGLTEAFF. The J gene is TRBJ1-1, the V gene TRBV19; D is undetermined. Trimming cost V 3 bases and J 4 bases, with 12 bases left between them. The CDR3 runs to 14 residues. Germline V CDR1 and CDR2: LNHDA, SQIVND (reference sequence).

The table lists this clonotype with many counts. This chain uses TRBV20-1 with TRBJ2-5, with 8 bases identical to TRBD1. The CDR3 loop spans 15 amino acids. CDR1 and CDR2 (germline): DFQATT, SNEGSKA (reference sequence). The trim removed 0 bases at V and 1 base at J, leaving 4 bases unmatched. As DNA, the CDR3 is TGCAGTGCTAGAGAACTGGACAGGGTCCAAGAGACCCAGTACTTC. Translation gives CSARELDRVQETQYF.

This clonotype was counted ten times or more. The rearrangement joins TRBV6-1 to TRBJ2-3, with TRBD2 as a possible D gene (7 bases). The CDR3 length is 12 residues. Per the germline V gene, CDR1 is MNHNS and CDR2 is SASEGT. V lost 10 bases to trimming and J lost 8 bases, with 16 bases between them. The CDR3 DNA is TGTGCCAAAGGTACGGGGGGCGCTACGCAGTATTTT. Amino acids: CAKGTGGATQYF.

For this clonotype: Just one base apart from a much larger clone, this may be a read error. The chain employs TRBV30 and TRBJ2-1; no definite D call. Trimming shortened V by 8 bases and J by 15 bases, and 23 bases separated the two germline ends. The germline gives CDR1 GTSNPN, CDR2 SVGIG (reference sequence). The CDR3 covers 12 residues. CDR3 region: CALRELIGWRFF. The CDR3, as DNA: TGTGCCCTAAGGGAACTAATCGGTTGGCGGTTCTTC.

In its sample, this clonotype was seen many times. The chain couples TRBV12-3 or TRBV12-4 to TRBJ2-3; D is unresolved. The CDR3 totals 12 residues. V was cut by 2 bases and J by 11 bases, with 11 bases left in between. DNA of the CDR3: TGTGCCAGCAGTTTACCAGTGGGCGGGCAGTATTTT. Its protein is CASSLPVGGQYF.

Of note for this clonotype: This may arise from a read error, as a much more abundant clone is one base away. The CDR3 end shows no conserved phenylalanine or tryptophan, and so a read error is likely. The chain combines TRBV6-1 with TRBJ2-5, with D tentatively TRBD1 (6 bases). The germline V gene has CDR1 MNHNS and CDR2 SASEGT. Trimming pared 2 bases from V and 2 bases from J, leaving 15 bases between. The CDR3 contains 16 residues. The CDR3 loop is CASSESPGDNQETQYL. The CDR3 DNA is TGTGCCAGCAGTGAAAGCCCAGGGGACAATCAAGAGACCCAGTACCTC.